These 7 T cell receptor beta chains were sequenced from one sample in a study of a mutant IDH1 vaccine in newly diagnosed glioma. Data came from immunoSEQ multiplex PCR; TCRdb stores just in-frame clones and leaves some out. The top ten clones hold approximately 7.4% of a sample with more than 80,000 clones, roughly 85% of them seen once. Time point specified: baseline, week 1 (first vaccination visit). As for treatment: pre-vaccination baseline after standard-of-care therapy. The sample was PBMCs, taken from a glioma patient treated with radiotherapy, temozolomide or both. All receptors come from a woman aged 45 to 65 with glioma.

The rearrangement joins TRBV19 to TRBJ1-2, with 8 bases matching TRBD1. Per germline, CDR1 LNHDA and CDR2 SQIVND (reference sequence). Trimming at V came to 0 bases and at J to 8 bases, leaving 2 bases not matched to a gene. The CDR3 loop spans 13 amino acids. For the CDR3, the DNA is TGTGCCAGTAGTATAGACAGGGGGCGAGGCTACACCTTC. As protein: CASSIDRGRGYTF.

This chain links TRBV7-3 with TRBJ1-1, with D unresolved. Trimming removed 0 bases at V and 0 bases at J, with 8 bases between. CDR1 is SGHTA, CDR2 FQGTGA, per germline. There are 15 residues in the CDR3. The CDR3 DNA follows: TGTGCCAGCAGCTTAACCCCACAGATGAACACTGAAGCTTTCTTT. This encodes CASSLTPQMNTEAFF.

V and J are TRBV30 and TRBJ2-3; D gene uncertain. Trimming stripped 1 base from V and 1 base from J, with 3 bases between. This CDR3 has 12 amino acids. Germline V gives CDR1 GTSNPN, CDR2 SVGIG (reference sequence). The CDR3 nucleotides read TGTGCCTGGAGTGGGGGCACAGATACGCAGTATTTT. This gives the protein CAWSGGTDTQYF.

The chain couples TRBV28 to TRBJ1-5; possible D gene TRBD1, 6 bases. Trimming removed 1 base at V and 6 bases at J, with 13 bases between. This CDR3 has 15 residues. The germline V gene encodes CDR1 MDHEN and CDR2 SYDVKM. Here the CDR3 reads CASSLLGAPSQPQHF. In DNA, the CDR3 is TGTGCCAGCAGTTTATTGGGGGCCCCGTCTCAGCCCCAGCATTTT.

V is TRBV4-3 and J is TRBJ2-1, with 9 nucleotides matching TRBD1. This CDR3 is 18 amino acids long. Unmatched junction bases numbered 14, after V lost 0 bases and J lost 8 bases. Looked up from germline, CDR1 is LGHNA and CDR2 is YSLEER. The CDR3 spells CASSQDYARGQGWYEQFF. The CDR3, as DNA: TGCGCCAGCAGCCAAGATTACGCTCGGGGACAGGGTTGGTATGAGCAGTTCTTC.

This sequence joins TRBV9 and TRBJ2-1; D gene ambiguous. This CDR3 comprises 13 residues. The V gene lost 0 bases and the J gene lost 8 bases, with 9 bases spanning the gap. Germline CDR1 SGDLS, CDR2 YYNGEE. For the CDR3, the DNA is TGTGCCAGCAGCGTAGCCCCTCTGGATGAGCAGTTCTTC. Its translation is CASSVAPLDEQFF.

The V and J genes are TRBV27 and TRBJ2-2; no clear D gene. The V and J ends lost 4 bases and 4 bases respectively, with 10 bases between them. The CDR3 loop spans 14 amino acids. The germline CDR1 and CDR2 sequences are MNHEY and SMNVEV (reference sequence). CDR3 loop: CASSSLEGTGELFF. The CDR3 bases are TGTGCCAGCAGTTCCCTGGAAGGCACCGGGGAGCTGTTTTTT.